This passage covers 16 T cell receptor beta chains from one sample sequenced in a study of shared clonotypes between healthy human individuals (dated by TCRdb to 2018 to 2020). CD8 naive samples consisted of CD45RO-negative cells that were positively selected for CCR7, yielding a CD45RA+CCR7+ population without TemRA cells. Library preparation was by the immunoSEQ multiplex PCR assay. In its TCRdb copy, this immuneACCESS table keeps in-frame sequences only and misses some clones. Where compared with another copy, unresolved V genes explain less than half of these, and the others have no known cause. This sample gives about 2 million clones in total; approximately 94% of them show up just once. The leading ten clones occupy approximately 1.2% of the sample. What was sequenced was naive CD8+ T cells sorted from blood. This specimen's cell subset or site label, interpreted: CD45RA+CCR7+. All receptors come from a man aged 18-30 years in good health.

Remarks on this clone: Within the sample, other DNA sequences also encode this same CDR3. CDR3 in amino acids: CASSYSLAGGLNEQFF. CDR3 DNA sequence: TGTGCCAGCAGTTACTCGCTAGCGGGGGGTTTGAATGAGCAGTTCTTC. The chain combines TRBV6-6 with TRBJ2-1, with 11 bases aligning to TRBD2. The CDR3 extends over 16 amino acids. With 0 bases clipped from V and 7 bases from J, the junction kept 5 bases outside the gene matches. CDR1 MNHNY and CDR2 SVGAGI come from the germline V gene (reference sequence).

Of note for this clone: Additional DNA sequences in this sample encode the identical CDR3. The chain joins TRBV27 to TRBJ1-2, with 7 bases matching TRBD1. This CDR3 spans 14 amino acids. The germline CDR1 and CDR2 sequences are MNHEY and SMNVEV (reference sequence). Trimming took 3 bases from V and 1 from J; bases not matched to a gene: 2. CDR3 DNA: TGTGCCAGCAGTTTCTCAGGGGGTAACTATGGCTACACCTTC. Protein sequence: CASSFSGGNYGYTF.

The chain joins TRBV6-5 to TRBJ2-7; 7 bases fit TRBD1. Germline CDR1 MNHEY, CDR2 SVGAGI. CDR3 size: 14 residues. Losses at the gene ends were 6 bases for V and 3 bases for J; bases not matched to a gene: 8. CDR3 DNA: TGTGCCAGCAGCTACAGGCAGGGGGTCTACGAGCAGTACTTC. As protein: CASSYRQGVYEQYF.

V usage is TRBV4-3 and J usage is TRBJ1-3; D unresolved. Trimming stripped 1 base from V and 4 bases from J, with 5 bases between. Germline lookup yields CDR1 LGHNA and CDR2 YSLEER. CDR3 length equals 13 residues. The DNA for the CDR3 is TGCGCCAGCAGCCAAGTCGAGGGAAACACCATATATTTT. Protein: CASSQVEGNTIYF.

The CDR3 coding sequence is TGCGCCAGCAGCCTAGGGACTAGCGGGGAACTCACAGATACGCAGTATTTT. Translating gives CASSLGTSGELTDTQYF. The chain recombines TRBV4-1 with TRBJ2-3; TRBD2 matches 13 bases. This CDR3 contains 17 residues. Per the germline V gene, CDR1 is MGHRA and CDR2 is YSYEKL. J lost 2 bases, V lost 4 bases, and 6 bases had no gene match.

As concerns this clone: The same CDR3 is also encoded by other DNA sequences in this sample. The rearrangement joins TRBV4-1 to TRBJ2-3, with 7 bases identical to TRBD2. This CDR3 has 14 residues. V was clipped by 3 bases and J by 3 bases; unmatched bases: 3. The germline CDR1 and CDR2 sequences are MGHRA and YSYEKL. CDR3 nucleotide sequence: TGCGCCAGCAGCCAGGCGGGGGAGACAGATACGCAGTATTTT. Amino acid sequence: CASSQAGETDTQYF.

This rearrangement joins TRBV27 to TRBJ2-7; 12 bases map to TRBD1. The V segment lost 4 bases and the J segment 6 bases; nucleotides outside the gene matches: 10. The CDR3 contains 16 residues. The V gene's germline CDR1 is MNHEY and CDR2 SMNVEV (reference sequence). Here the CDR3 reads CASSSALGQGAFEQYF. CDR3 nucleotide sequence: TGTGCCAGCAGTTCAGCCCTGGGACAGGGGGCTTTCGAGCAGTACTTC.

As regards this clone: Other nucleotide sequences in the sample specify the same CDR3. The rearrangement joins TRBV6-5 to TRBJ2-7, with D unclear. Germline V CDR1 and CDR2: MNHEY, SVGAGI. This CDR3 contains 13 residues. Trimming shortened V by 0 bases and J by 1 base, and 4 bases separated the two germline ends. The CDR3 loop is CASSYSGSYEQYF. Written as DNA, the CDR3 is TGTGCCAGCAGTTACTCAGGATCCTACGAGCAGTACTTC.

Note on this clone: Other nucleotide sequences in the sample specify the same CDR3. The V call is TRBV7-9, the J call TRBJ2-7; no definite D call. The germline V gene encodes CDR1 SEHNR and CDR2 FQNEAQ (reference sequence). The CDR3 is 19 amino acids. The V and J ends lost 3 bases and 1 base respectively, with 25 bases between them. The CDR3 sequence is CASSFTSPVPSSPSYEQYF. The CDR3 DNA reads as TGTGCCAGCAGCTTTACTTCTCCGGTTCCGAGTTCCCCGTCCTACGAGCAGTACTTC.

The chain has TRBV6-1 and TRBJ2-1; tentative D call: TRBD2 (5 bases). Germline values: CDR1 MNHNS, CDR2 SASEGT. The CDR3 is 15 residues long. Trimming left V 2 bases short and J 3 bases short, with 11 bases between. CDR3 bases: TGTGCCAGCAGTGAATCAGCGGCGGTCTACAATGAGCAGTTCTTC. It encodes CASSESAAVYNEQFF.

The genes are TRBV29-1 and TRBJ1-2; 7 positions agree with TRBD1. The germline CDR1 and CDR2 sequences are SQVTM and ANQGSEA. The CDR3 extends over 12 amino acids. J lost 6 bases, V lost 6 bases, and 7 bases had no gene match. The CDR3 nucleotides read TGCAGCGTCGAGGGGACAGCCCATGGCTACACCTTC. Translating gives CSVEGTAHGYTF. Supplemented by reference TRBV29-1 and TRBJ1-2, the full variable domain reads SAVISQKPSRDICQRGTSLTIQCQVDSQVTMMFWYRQQPGQSLTLIATANQGSEATYESGFVIDKFPISRPNLTFSTLTVSNMSPEDSSIYLCSVEGTAHGYTFGSGTRLTVV.

This clone was seen just once. The chain carries TRBV10-2 and TRBJ2-7; D not resolved. Per germline, CDR1 WSHSY and CDR2 SAAADI. The CDR3 is 14 amino acids. Trimming removed 0 bases from V and 4 bases from J, with 10 bases in between. The CDR3: CASSESFGGYEQYF. In DNA form, the CDR3 reads TGCGCCAGCAGTGAGTCGTTTGGTGGGTACGAGCAGTACTTC.

The genes are TRBV5-1 and TRBJ2-7; 12 bases are shared with TRBD2. Looked up from germline, CDR1 is SGHRS and CDR2 is YFSETQ. The CDR3 spans 19 residues. Trimming cost V 3 bases and J 7 bases; bases outside gene matches: 20. The CDR3 sequence is CASSSLAPSLAGGPWEQYF. The CDR3 DNA follows: TGCGCCAGCAGCTCTTTAGCCCCGTCCCTAGCGGGAGGGCCCTGGGAGCAGTACTTC.

The chain is built from TRBV5-6 and TRBJ2-7, with 10 bases matching TRBD1. Per germline, CDR1 SGHDT and CDR2 YYEEEE. With 2 bases clipped from V and 9 bases from J, the junction kept 5 bases outside the gene matches. The CDR3 extends over 13 amino acids. The CDR3 is CASSFGTGVGQYF. The CDR3 DNA sequence: TGTGCCAGCAGCTTCGGGACAGGGGTAGGGCAGTACTTC. Drawing the rest from reference TRBV5-6 and TRBJ2-7, the complete variable domain is DAGVTQSPTHLIKTRGQQVTLRCSPKSGHDTVSWYQQALGQGPQFIFQYYEEEERQRGNFPDRFSGHQFPNYSSELNVNALLLGDSALYLCASSFGTGVGQYFGPGTRLTVT.

The J gene is TRBJ2-1, the V gene TRBV7-9; possibly TRBD1 for D (6 bases). Germline V gene lookup returns CDR1 SEHNR and CDR2 FQNEAQ (reference sequence). This CDR3 has 15 residues. V was trimmed by 7 bases and J by 4 bases, leaving 17 bases between them. CDR3 region: CASTPGTSLYNEQFF. The CDR3 DNA reads as TGTGCCAGCACCCCCGGGACATCACTTTACAATGAGCAGTTCTTC.

This sequence joins TRBV2 and TRBJ2-7, with unresolved D. V was clipped by 2 bases and J by 3 bases, with 8 bases between them. Germline CDR1 SNHLY, CDR2 FYNNEI. The CDR3 is 13 residues long. The CDR3 region has the DNA TGTGCCAGCAGTGAACGGCCAGTCTACGAGCAGTACTTC. This sequence encodes CASSERPVYEQYF.